The entry below gives a single T cell receptor beta chain sequence along with its context. The antigen is undetermined. The sample comes from a study of vaccination effects on CD4 cells after COVID-19. Generated by immunoSEQ multiplex PCR, the TCRdb table keeps only in-frame clones and is missing some. The data contain 55,000 to 65,000 clones, roughly 79% of them seen just once; the ten biggest clones take up under 3%. Study results and limitations: Healthy vaccinees had only 1 of 255 vaccine-induced clones cross-react with common cold coronaviruses.

The CDR3 covers 14 residues. Germline values: CDR1 SGHDT, CDR2 YYEEEE. V was cut by 3 bases and J by 5 bases, with 14 bases left in between. Before sequencing, viral peptide pools were used by the ViraFEST assay to expand antigen-specific CD4+ T cells. Subsequent to a culture period of less than twelve days, CD4+ T cells were isolated. Negative nucleocapsid antibody tests before and after vaccination confirmed no previous SARS-CoV-2 infection. Each culture well received under 2.5 million PBMC. These cells were then cultured in IMDM with 10 IU/ml IL-2 and 9 to 10 ug/ml peptides. The chain combines TRBV5-6 with TRBJ1-2; unclear D gene. The sample here was CD4+ T cells from PBMCs cultured with HCoV-229E spike peptides, taken before COVID-19 vaccination. The source is a human donor who received a COVID-19 vaccine. The CDR3, as DNA: TGTGCCAGCAGCTCGGACGGTACGTCTTATGGCTACACCTTC. Amino acids: CASSSDGTSYGYTF.